The rows below give T cell receptor beta chains drawn from one sample of a study of blood T cell repertoires in COVID-19. The table came from immunoSEQ multiplex PCR; TCRdb's copy has only in-frame clones and leaves some out. The table records 260,000 or so clones, roughly 85% of them present only once. Sequences were obtained from PBMCs or T cells enriched from blood (not recorded which). These receptors all come from a woman between 45 and 65 years old who had recovered from COVID-19. Each CDR3 is given with its conserved first and last residue. A D gene is named only where the DNA matches it firmly. Clone size appears in some rows only: once, few, many, or a class for an expanded clone.

clone size: -
J gene: TRBJ1-3
D gene: -
V gene: TRBV7-9
CDR3 DNA: TGTGCCAGCGACCACAGAGACTCTGGAAACACCATATATTTT
CDR3 protein: CASDHRDSGNTIYF

clone size: -
J gene: TRBJ1-2
D gene: -
V gene: TRBV29-1
CDR3 DNA: TGCAGCGTTGAAGGGATGGGCAGCTTCTCCTATGGCTACACCTTC
CDR3 protein: CSVEGMGSFSYGYTF

clone size: -
J gene: TRBJ1-4
D gene: -
V gene: TRBV9
CDR3 DNA: TGTGCCAGCAGCGCCGGACAGTCCTTCAGCGAACTGTTTTTT
CDR3 protein: CASSAGQSFSELFF

clone size: -
J gene: TRBJ1-2
D gene: -
V gene: TRBV12-3/TRBV12-4
CDR3 DNA: TGTGCCAGCAGTTTCGCGTACAACTATGGCTACACCTTC
CDR3 protein: CASSFAYNYGYTF

clone size: -
J gene: TRBJ1-6
D gene: -
V gene: TRBV18
CDR3 DNA: TGTGCCAGCTCACCTACTGACGGGAATTCACCCCTCCACTTT
CDR3 protein: CASSPTDGNSPLHF

clone size: -
J gene: TRBJ2-7
D gene: TRBD1
V gene: TRBV12-3/TRBV12-4
CDR3 DNA: TGTGCCACAACCGAGACAGGGGTCGGCGAGCAGTACTTC
CDR3 protein: CATTETGVGEQYF

clone size: -
J gene: TRBJ1-3
D gene: -
V gene: TRBV27
CDR3 DNA: TGTGCCAGCAGTTTAAACAGGATCTCTGGAAACACCATATATTTT
CDR3 protein: CASSLNRISGNTIYF

clone size: -
J gene: TRBJ2-2
D gene: TRBD1
V gene: TRBV30
CDR3 DNA: TGTGCCTGGAGTGTACGGACAGGCGCAAGAACCGGGGAGCTGTTTTTT
CDR3 protein: CAWSVRTGARTGELFF

clone size: -
J gene: TRBJ1-4
D gene: -
V gene: TRBV10-1
CDR3 DNA: TGCGCCAGCAGTGAGTCGGGGGGGAGGAATGAAAAACTGTTTTTT
CDR3 protein: CASSESGGRNEKLFF

clone size: -
J gene: TRBJ2-4
D gene: TRBD2
V gene: TRBV9
CDR3 DNA: TGTGCCAGCAGCGTAGGTGGCGGGAGGTCCCAAAACATTCAGTACTTC
CDR3 protein: CASSVGGGRSQNIQYF

clone size: -
J gene: TRBJ1-1
D gene: TRBD1
V gene: TRBV27
CDR3 DNA: TGTGCCAGCAGCTCCGGGCAGGGGGCGAACACTGAAGCTTTCTTT
CDR3 protein: CASSSGQGANTEAFF

clone size: -
J gene: TRBJ2-5
D gene: TRBD1
V gene: TRBV11-2
CDR3 DNA: TGTGCCAGCAGCTCCCGGACAGGGATGAGAGAGACCCAGTACTTC
CDR3 protein: CASSSRTGMRETQYF

clone size: few
J gene: TRBJ1-2
D gene: -
V gene: TRBV3-1/TRBV3-2
CDR3 DNA: TGTGCCAGCAGCCAAGAGCAGGACTACCTTTATGGCTACACCTTC
CDR3 protein: CASSQEQDYLYGYTF

clone size: -
J gene: TRBJ2-7
D gene: -
V gene: TRBV3-1/TRBV3-2
CDR3 DNA: TGTGCCAGCAGCCGCGCCAGGGCGTCCTACGAGCAGTACTTC
CDR3 protein: CASSRARASYEQYF

clone size: -
J gene: TRBJ2-1
D gene: -
V gene: TRBV19
CDR3 DNA: TGTGCCACCGCGACAGGTTACTACAATGAGCAGTTCTTC
CDR3 protein: CATATGYYNEQFF

clone size: -
J gene: TRBJ1-2
D gene: -
V gene: TRBV24-1
CDR3 DNA: TGTGCCACCAGTGACCAATACTTTAGTGGCTACACCTTC
CDR3 protein: CATSDQYFSGYTF

clone size: -
J gene: TRBJ2-1
D gene: -
V gene: TRBV9
CDR3 DNA: TGTGCCAGCAGCGTAGAGGGCAGGGGCCTCAATGAGCAGTTCTTC
CDR3 protein: CASSVEGRGLNEQFF

clone size: -
J gene: TRBJ2-2
D gene: -
V gene: TRBV11-2
CDR3 DNA: TGTGCCAGCAGTTCAGGGTTCGGGTATGAGTCCGGGGAGCTGTTTTTT
CDR3 protein: CASSSGFGYESGELFF

clone size: -
J gene: TRBJ2-1
D gene: TRBD2
V gene: TRBV6-2/TRBV6-3
CDR3 DNA: TGTGCCAGCAGCTCGGGACTAGCGGGAGCCCCTAATGAGCAGTTCTTC
CDR3 protein: CASSSGLAGAPNEQFF

clone size: -
J gene: TRBJ2-7
D gene: TRBD1
V gene: TRBV19
CDR3 DNA: TGTGCCAGTAGTCAAGAGGGACAGGGGCTCTACGAGCAGTACTTC
CDR3 protein: CASSQEGQGLYEQYF

clone size: few
J gene: TRBJ1-5
D gene: -
V gene: TRBV19
CDR3 DNA: TGTGCCAGTAGTATATACCCTACGAATCAGCCCCAGCATTTT
CDR3 protein: CASSIYPTNQPQHF

clone size: -
J gene: TRBJ2-6
D gene: -
V gene: TRBV28
CDR3 DNA: TGTGCCAGCAGACTCCAGGGAGGTGGGGCCAACGTCCTGACTTTC
CDR3 protein: CASRLQGGGANVLTF

clone size: -
J gene: TRBJ2-7
D gene: TRBD1
V gene: TRBV5-1
CDR3 DNA: TGCGCCAGCAGCTCTACCACGGGACAGAAAAACTACGAGCAGTACTTC
CDR3 protein: CASSSTTGQKNYEQYF

clone size: -
J gene: TRBJ1-6
D gene: -
V gene: TRBV5-6
CDR3 DNA: TGTGCCAGCTCTGGGCCCAATTCACCCCTCCACTTT
CDR3 protein: CASSGPNSPLHF

clone size: once
J gene: TRBJ1-1
D gene: -
V gene: TRBV21-1
CDR3 DNA: TGTGCCAGCAGCAGCGGGCCATGGACAGGGGAGGTTACTGAAGCTTTCTTT
CDR3 protein: CASSSGPWTGEVTEAFF

clone size: -
J gene: TRBJ1-5
D gene: -
V gene: TRBV19
CDR3 DNA: TGTGCCAGTGCAATCAGGGGAAGCAATCAGCCCCAGCATTTT
CDR3 protein: CASAIRGSNQPQHF

clone size: few
J gene: TRBJ2-7
D gene: TRBD1
V gene: TRBV6-5
CDR3 DNA: TGTGCCAGCAGTTCCTCCGGGACAGCATCCTACGAGCAGTACTTC
CDR3 protein: CASSSSGTASYEQYF

clone size: -
J gene: TRBJ2-2
D gene: -
V gene: TRBV4-2
CDR3 DNA: TGTGCCAGCAGCCAAAGCGGAGGCTACCCGAACACCGGGGAGCTGTTTTTT
CDR3 protein: CASSQSGGYPNTGELFF

clone size: -
J gene: TRBJ1-2
D gene: -
V gene: TRBV3-1/TRBV3-2
CDR3 DNA: TGTGCCAGCAGCCAAGGCCCAGGAAGATATGGCTACACCTTC
CDR3 protein: CASSQGPGRYGYTF

clone size: -
J gene: TRBJ2-2
D gene: -
V gene: TRBV3-1/TRBV3-2
CDR3 DNA: TGTGCCAGCAGCCAACAGAACACCGGGGAGCTGTTTTTT
CDR3 protein: CASSQQNTGELFF

clone size: -
J gene: TRBJ1-4
D gene: TRBD1
V gene: TRBV2
CDR3 DNA: TGTGCCACCAACGAACAGGGGGCCGGTGAAAAACTGTTTTTT
CDR3 protein: CATNEQGAGEKLFF

clone size: -
J gene: TRBJ2-7
D gene: TRBD2
V gene: TRBV7-2
CDR3 DNA: TGTGCCAGCAGCTTAGATGCGGGCGGGAGCCCCTACGAGCAGTACTTC
CDR3 protein: CASSLDAGGSPYEQYF

clone size: once
J gene: TRBJ2-7
D gene: -
V gene: TRBV19
CDR3 DNA: TGTGCCAGTAGTACTCCCTACGAGCAGTACTTC
CDR3 protein: CASSTPYEQYF

clone size: -
J gene: TRBJ1-1
D gene: -
V gene: TRBV5-1
CDR3 DNA: TGCGCCAGCTGGGACATAAATCTCGGCCCCGGCACTGAAGCTTTCTTT
CDR3 protein: CASWDINLGPGTEAFF

clone size: few
J gene: TRBJ2-7
D gene: -
V gene: TRBV30
CDR3 DNA: TGTGCCTGGATTCAGAACTCCTACGAGCAGTACTTC
CDR3 protein: CAWIQNSYEQYF

clone size: -
J gene: TRBJ1-4
D gene: -
V gene: TRBV10-3
CDR3 DNA: TGTGCCATCAGTGAGAATCCGCAGGCAACTAATGAAAAACTGTTTTTT
CDR3 protein: CAISENPQATNEKLFF

clone size: once
J gene: TRBJ2-1
D gene: -
V gene: TRBV11-2
CDR3 DNA: TGTGCCAGCAGCCCCCTCATCAATCGAGTGCAGTTCTTC
CDR3 protein: CASSPLINRVQFF

clone size: -
J gene: TRBJ1-3
D gene: -
V gene: TRBV4-1
CDR3 DNA: TGCGCCAGCAGCCAGGGTGGGGTGCAACAGGGTTGGCGGCACACCATATATTTT
CDR3 protein: CASSQGGVQQGWRHTIYF

clone size: -
J gene: TRBJ1-1
D gene: -
V gene: TRBV7-2
CDR3 DNA: TGTGCCAGCAGCTTCCTGGCACACAACACTGAAGCTTTCTTT
CDR3 protein: CASSFLAHNTEAFF

clone size: -
J gene: TRBJ1-1
D gene: -
V gene: TRBV30
CDR3 DNA: TGTGCCTGGACCCTCGGGGAGTTACCTGAAGCTTTCTTT
CDR3 protein: CAWTLGELPEAFF

clone size: -
J gene: TRBJ2-1
D gene: -
V gene: TRBV5-4
CDR3 DNA: TGTGCCAGCAGCTTGGGACTAGAAAACAATGAGCAGTTCTTC
CDR3 protein: CASSLGLENNEQFF

clone size: -
J gene: TRBJ2-3
D gene: TRBD2
V gene: TRBV28
CDR3 DNA: TGTGCCAGCAGTACGGGAGGGTCAGATACGCAGTATTTT
CDR3 protein: CASSTGGSDTQYF

clone size: -
J gene: TRBJ2-3
D gene: TRBD2
V gene: TRBV4-3
CDR3 DNA: TGCGCCAGCAGCCAAGAGTGGAGCTTCGGGAGGGTTTACACAGATACGCAGTATTTT
CDR3 protein: CASSQEWSFGRVYTDTQYF

clone size: -
J gene: TRBJ2-1
D gene: TRBD2
V gene: TRBV5-1
CDR3 DNA: TGCGCCAGCAGCCCCGGGGTAGCGGGGATATCCTACAATGAGCAGTTCTTC
CDR3 protein: CASSPGVAGISYNEQFF

clone size: few
J gene: TRBJ1-4
D gene: TRBD1
V gene: TRBV30
CDR3 DNA: TGTGCCTGGGGACAGGGTCGCGAAAAACTGTTTTTT
CDR3 protein: CAWGQGREKLFF

clone size: -
J gene: TRBJ1-5
D gene: TRBD1
V gene: TRBV24-1
CDR3 DNA: TGTGCCACCCAAGGACAGGGGGATGGTCAGCCCCAGCATTTT
CDR3 protein: CATQGQGDGQPQHF

clone size: -
J gene: TRBJ2-7
D gene: -
V gene: TRBV5-1
CDR3 DNA: TGCGCCAGCAGCTTGTTCGCGGGCGATGCCTCCTACGAGCAGTACTTC
CDR3 protein: CASSLFAGDASYEQYF

clone size: -
J gene: TRBJ1-6
D gene: -
V gene: TRBV5-6
CDR3 DNA: TGTGCCAGCAGCTTGAGAGGGTATAATTCACCCCTCCACTTT
CDR3 protein: CASSLRGYNSPLHF